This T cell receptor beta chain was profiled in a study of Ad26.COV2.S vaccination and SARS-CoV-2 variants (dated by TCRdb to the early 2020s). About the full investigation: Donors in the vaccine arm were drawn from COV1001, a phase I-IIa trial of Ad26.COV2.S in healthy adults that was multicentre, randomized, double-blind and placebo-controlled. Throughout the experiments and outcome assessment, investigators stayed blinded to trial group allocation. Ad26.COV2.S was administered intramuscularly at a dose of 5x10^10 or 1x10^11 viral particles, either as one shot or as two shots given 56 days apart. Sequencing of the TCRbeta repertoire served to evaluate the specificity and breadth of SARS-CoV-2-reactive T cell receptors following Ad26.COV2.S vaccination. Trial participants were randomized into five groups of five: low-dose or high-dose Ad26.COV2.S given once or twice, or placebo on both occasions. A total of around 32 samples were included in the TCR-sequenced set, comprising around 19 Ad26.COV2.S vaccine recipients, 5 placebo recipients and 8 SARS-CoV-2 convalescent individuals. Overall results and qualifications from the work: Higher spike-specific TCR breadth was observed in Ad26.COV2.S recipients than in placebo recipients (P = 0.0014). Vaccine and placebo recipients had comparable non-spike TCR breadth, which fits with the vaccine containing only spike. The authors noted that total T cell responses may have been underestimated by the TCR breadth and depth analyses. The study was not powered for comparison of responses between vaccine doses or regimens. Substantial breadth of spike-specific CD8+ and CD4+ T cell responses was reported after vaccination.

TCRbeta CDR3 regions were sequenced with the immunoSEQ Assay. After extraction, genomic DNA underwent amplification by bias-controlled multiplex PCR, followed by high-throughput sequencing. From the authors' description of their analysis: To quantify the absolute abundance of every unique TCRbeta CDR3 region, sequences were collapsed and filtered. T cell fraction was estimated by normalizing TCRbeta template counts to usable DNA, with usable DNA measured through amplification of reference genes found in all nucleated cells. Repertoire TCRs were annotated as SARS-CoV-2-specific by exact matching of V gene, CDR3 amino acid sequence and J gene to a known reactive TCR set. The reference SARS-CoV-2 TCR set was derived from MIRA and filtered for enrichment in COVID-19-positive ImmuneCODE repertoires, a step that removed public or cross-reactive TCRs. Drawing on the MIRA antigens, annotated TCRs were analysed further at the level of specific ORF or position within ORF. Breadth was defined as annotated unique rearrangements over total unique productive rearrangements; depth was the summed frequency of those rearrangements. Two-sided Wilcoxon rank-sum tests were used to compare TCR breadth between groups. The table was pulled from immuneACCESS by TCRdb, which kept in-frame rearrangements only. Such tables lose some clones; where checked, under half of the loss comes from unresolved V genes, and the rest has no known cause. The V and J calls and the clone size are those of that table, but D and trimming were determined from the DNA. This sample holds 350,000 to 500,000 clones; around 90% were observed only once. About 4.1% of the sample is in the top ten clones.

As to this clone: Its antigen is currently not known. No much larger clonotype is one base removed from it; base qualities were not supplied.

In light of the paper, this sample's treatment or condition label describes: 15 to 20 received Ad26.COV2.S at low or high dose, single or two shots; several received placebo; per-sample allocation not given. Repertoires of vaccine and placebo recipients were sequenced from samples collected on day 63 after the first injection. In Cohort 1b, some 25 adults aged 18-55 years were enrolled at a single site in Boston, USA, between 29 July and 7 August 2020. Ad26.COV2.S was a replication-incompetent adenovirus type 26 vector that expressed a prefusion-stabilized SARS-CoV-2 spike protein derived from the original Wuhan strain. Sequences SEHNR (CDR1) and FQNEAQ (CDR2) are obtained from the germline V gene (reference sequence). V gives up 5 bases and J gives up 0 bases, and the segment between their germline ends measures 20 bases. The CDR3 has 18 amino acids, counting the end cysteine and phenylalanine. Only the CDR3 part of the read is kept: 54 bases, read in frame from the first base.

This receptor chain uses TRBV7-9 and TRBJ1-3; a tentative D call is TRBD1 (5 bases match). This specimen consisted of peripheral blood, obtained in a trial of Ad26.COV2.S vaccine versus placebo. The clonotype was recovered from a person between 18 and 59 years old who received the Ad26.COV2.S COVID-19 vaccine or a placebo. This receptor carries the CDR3 CASSHSSMTDYSGNTIYF. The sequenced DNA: TGTGCCAGCAGCCACTCGTCAATGACAGACTACTCTGGAAACACCATATATTTT.